The subject of this entry is one T cell receptor (beta chain). The record originates from a study of PD-1 blockade in classical Hodgkin lymphoma. Sequencing used immunoSEQ multiplex PCR; TCRdb keeps in-frame clones, though not all of them. The sample has 15,000 to 17,000 clones, approximately 80% seen once; the top ten hold more than 35%. Germline V gene data show CDR1 as SEHNR and CDR2 as FQNEAQ (reference sequence). This CDR3 contains 15 residues. V lost 1 base and J lost 9, with 17 bases in between. Each and every patient relapsed after autologous stem cell transplantation, and patients got differing brentuximab vedotin exposure.

The specimen was peripheral blood mononuclear cells (PBMCs), collected before the second cycle of nivolumab. This receptor was identified in a human donor with classical Hodgkin lymphoma. The gene calls are TRBV7-9 and TRBJ2-3; the D gene could be TRBD1 or TRBD2 (6 bases each). CDR3 nucleotides: TGTGCCAGCAGCTTAGAAACAGCGAGGAGGGGGACGCAGTATTTT. The encoded protein is CASSLETARRGTQYF.